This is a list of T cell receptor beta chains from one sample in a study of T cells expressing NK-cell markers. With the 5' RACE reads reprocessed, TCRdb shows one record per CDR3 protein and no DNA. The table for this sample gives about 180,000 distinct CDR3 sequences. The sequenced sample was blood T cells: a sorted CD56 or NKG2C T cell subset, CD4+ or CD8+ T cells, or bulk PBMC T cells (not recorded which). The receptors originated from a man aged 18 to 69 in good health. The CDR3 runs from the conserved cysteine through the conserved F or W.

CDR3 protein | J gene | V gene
CASSFKQVSSYEQYF | TRBJ2-7 | TRBV5-6
CASSYGRGSYNEQFF | TRBJ2-1 | TRBV6-5
CASSFRSGDLSYEQYF | TRBJ2-7 | TRBV11-2
CASLAPGSSYNEQFF | TRBJ2-1 | TRBV5-1
CASSQEGSPNNEQFF | TRBJ2-1 | TRBV3-1
CASSDPLGELFF | TRBJ2-2 | TRBV6-4
CATSSMRGLNEQFF | TRBJ2-1 | TRBV15
CSAEDLSNQPQHF | TRBJ1-5 | TRBV20-1
CASSLYTSGYETQYF | TRBJ2-5 | TRBV7-6
CASSTEGRSGANVLTF | TRBJ2-6 | TRBV5-4
CASSLAAGYSNQPQHF | TRBJ1-5 | TRBV7-8
CASSYTLAGLGEAFF | TRBJ1-1 | TRBV6-5
CASSPAGLQETQYF | TRBJ2-5 | TRBV18
CASSPQWGQPQHF | TRBJ1-5 | TRBV6-1
CASSNSYEQYF | TRBJ2-7 | TRBV12-3/TRBV12-4
CASSSGQGGITGELFF | TRBJ2-2 | TRBV12-3/TRBV12-4
CASSPRGTGKDEQYF | TRBJ2-7 | TRBV6-2/TRBV6-3
CASSGRAPEAFF | TRBJ1-1 | TRBV12-3/TRBV12-4
CASSATGRNTQYF | TRBJ2-3 | TRBV9
CASSRDAYTYEQYF | TRBJ2-7 | TRBV28
CAVVAGVYEQYF | TRBJ2-7 | TRBV2
CASSYAPRDREQFF | TRBJ2-1 | TRBV6-2/TRBV6-3
CASSLSWFAFF | TRBJ1-1 | TRBV11-2
CASSPTNDYEQYF | TRBJ2-7 | TRBV5-4
CASSQEGYQAGVGDEQFF | TRBJ2-1 | TRBV4-1
CASSIGAGGAETQYF | TRBJ2-5 | TRBV19
CASSEEGSGGNEQFF | TRBJ2-1 | TRBV6-1
CASSFHAGGQETQYF | TRBJ2-5 | TRBV7-9
CSGTDFSTGELFF | TRBJ2-2 | TRBV29-1
CASSASGLTSVQYF | TRBJ2-7 | TRBV28
CASSVDLSGSGYEQYF | TRBJ2-7 | TRBV5-1
CASTMLGTGARDEQFF | TRBJ2-1 | TRBV19
CASSWGSGGVVDTQYF | TRBJ2-3 | TRBV19
CASSDEQTLPSYEQYF | TRBJ2-7 | TRBV2
CASGLVPAGNEQFF | TRBJ2-1 | TRBV12-5
CATSQDYYEQYF | TRBJ2-7 | TRBV15
CAGGSGAMVGDTQYF | TRBJ2-3 | TRBV6-2/TRBV6-3
CASSSRDYPQETQYF | TRBJ2-5 | TRBV7-2
CSASTGSSYEQYF | TRBJ2-7 | TRBV29-1
CSARVGVTENTEAFF | TRBJ1-1 | TRBV20-1
CASSATDINSPLHF | TRBJ1-6 | TRBV7-9
CSVEQGVNEAFF | TRBJ1-1 | TRBV29-1